The text below deals with one T cell receptor (beta chain). This entry belongs to a study of T-cell reconstitution after alpha-beta-depleted transplantation in children. Germline V gives CDR1 SGHTA, CDR2 FQGNSA. This CDR3 has 16 residues. Trimming removed 4 bases from V and 3 bases from J; junction bases left unmatched: 5. A TCRbeta library incorporating unique molecular identifiers was prepared. TCRdb analysed the PCR reads with MiXCR anew, one entry per CDR3 protein. Of approximately 520,000 distinct CDR3 sequences detected, approximately 32% appear once; the ten largest clones hold 2% to 3%. The rearrangement uses TRBV7-2 and TRBJ2-1; 11 bases map to TRBD1. The clonotype originates from a human donor who donated a stem cell graft to a child with aplastic anemia. The material was PBMCs from the stem cell graft donor, obtained from the stem cell graft. The CDR3 protein is CASSSRDRGGYNEQFF. Here the CDR3 DNA reads TGTGCCAGCAGCTCGAGGGACAGGGGGGGCTACAATGAGCAGTTCTTC.